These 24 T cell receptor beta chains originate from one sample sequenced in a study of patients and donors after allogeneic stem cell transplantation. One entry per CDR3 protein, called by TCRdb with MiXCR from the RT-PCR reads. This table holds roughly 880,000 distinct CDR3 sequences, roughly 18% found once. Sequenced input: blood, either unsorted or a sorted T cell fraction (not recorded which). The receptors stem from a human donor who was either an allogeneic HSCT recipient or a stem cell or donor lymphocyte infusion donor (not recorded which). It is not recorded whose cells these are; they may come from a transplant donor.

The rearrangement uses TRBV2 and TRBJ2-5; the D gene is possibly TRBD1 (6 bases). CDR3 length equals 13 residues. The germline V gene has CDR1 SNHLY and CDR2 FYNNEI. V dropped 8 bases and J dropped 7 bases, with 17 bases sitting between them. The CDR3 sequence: CASFPGELGTQYF. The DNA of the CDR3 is TGTGCCAGCTTCCCAGGGGAGTTGGGGACCCAGTACTTC.

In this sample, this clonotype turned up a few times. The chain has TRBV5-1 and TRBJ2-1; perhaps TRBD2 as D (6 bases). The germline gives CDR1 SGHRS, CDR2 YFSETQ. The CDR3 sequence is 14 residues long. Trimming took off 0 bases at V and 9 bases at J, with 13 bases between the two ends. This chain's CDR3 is CASSLVLAIGEQFF. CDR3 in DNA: TGCGCCAGCAGCTTGGTTCTAGCGATTGGTGAGCAGTTCTTC.

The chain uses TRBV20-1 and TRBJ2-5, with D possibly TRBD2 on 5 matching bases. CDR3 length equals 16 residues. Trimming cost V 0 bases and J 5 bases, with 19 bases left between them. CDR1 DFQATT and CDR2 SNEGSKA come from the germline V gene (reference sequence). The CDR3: CSARDDPSSRSETQYF. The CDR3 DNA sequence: TGCAGTGCTAGAGATGATCCTAGCTCGAGATCCGAGACCCAGTACTTC.

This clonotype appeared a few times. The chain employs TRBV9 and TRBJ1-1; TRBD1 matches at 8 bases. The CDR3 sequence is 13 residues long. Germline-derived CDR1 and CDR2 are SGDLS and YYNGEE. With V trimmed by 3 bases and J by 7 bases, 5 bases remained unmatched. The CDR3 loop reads CASSATGEDEAFF. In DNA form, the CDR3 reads TGTGCCAGCAGCGCGACAGGGGAAGATGAAGCTTTCTTT.

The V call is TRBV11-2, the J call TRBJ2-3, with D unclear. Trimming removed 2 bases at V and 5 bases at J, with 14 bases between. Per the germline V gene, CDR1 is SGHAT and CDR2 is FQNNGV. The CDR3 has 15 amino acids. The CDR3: CASSLLGPARDTQYF. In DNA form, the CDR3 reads TGTGCCAGCAGCTTACTTGGTCCAGCTAGAGATACGCAGTATTTT.

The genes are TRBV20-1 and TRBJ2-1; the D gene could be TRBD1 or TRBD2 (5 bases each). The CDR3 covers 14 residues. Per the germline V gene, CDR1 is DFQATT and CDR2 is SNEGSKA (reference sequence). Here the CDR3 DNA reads TGCAGCTTATTGAAGGGACGTTTTTACAATGAGCAGTTCTTC. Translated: CSLLKGRFYNEQFF.

In DNA form, the CDR3 reads TGTGCCAGCAGCAAAGAGGGTTCCCTCTCCTACAATGAGCAGTTCTTC. It encodes CASSKEGSLSYNEQFF. The genes are TRBV9 and TRBJ2-1; the D gene is possibly TRBD2 (5 bases). Germline V gives CDR1 SGDLS, CDR2 YYNGEE. V was clipped by 4 bases and J by 0 bases, with 14 bases between them. This CDR3 has 16 amino acids.

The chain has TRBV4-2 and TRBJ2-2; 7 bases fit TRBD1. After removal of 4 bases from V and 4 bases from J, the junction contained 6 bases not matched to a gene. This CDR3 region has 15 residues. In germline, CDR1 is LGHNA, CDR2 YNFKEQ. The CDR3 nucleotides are TGTGCCAGCAGCCCGACAGGGCATGGCACCGGGGAGCTGTTTTTT. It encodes CASSPTGHGTGELFF.

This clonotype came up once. The CDR3 loop reads CASSLKRQGYNEQFF. The CDR3 DNA reads TGCGCCAGCAGCTTAAAGAGACAGGGCTACAATGAGCAGTTCTTC. The V gene is TRBV5-1, the J gene TRBJ2-1; 7 bases are shared with TRBD1. The CDR3 loop spans 15 amino acids. V was pared by 2 bases and J by 3 bases, with 5 bases of the junction left unmatched. Germline values: CDR1 SGHRS, CDR2 YFSETQ.

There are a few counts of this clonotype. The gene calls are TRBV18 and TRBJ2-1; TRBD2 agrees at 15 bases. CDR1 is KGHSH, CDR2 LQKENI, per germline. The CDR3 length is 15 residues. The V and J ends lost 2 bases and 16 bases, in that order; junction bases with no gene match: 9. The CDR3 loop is CASSPKSGLAGGEFF. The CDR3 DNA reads TGTGCCAGCTCACCAAAATCGGGACTAGCGGGAGGCGAATTCTTC.

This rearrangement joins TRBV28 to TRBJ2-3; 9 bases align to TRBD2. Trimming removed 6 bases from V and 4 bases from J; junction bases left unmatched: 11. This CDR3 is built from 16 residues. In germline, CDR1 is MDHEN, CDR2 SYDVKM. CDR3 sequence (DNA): TGTGCCAGCAGCCTCCTTGGCGGGGGGGCCTCAGATACGCAGTATTTT. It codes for CASSLLGGGASDTQYF.

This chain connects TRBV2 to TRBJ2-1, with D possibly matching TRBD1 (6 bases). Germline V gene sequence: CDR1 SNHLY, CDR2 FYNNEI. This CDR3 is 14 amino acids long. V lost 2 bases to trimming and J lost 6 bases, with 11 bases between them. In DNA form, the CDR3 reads TGTGCCAGCAGTGAAAACAGGGTCCCCAATGAGCAGTTCTTC. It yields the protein CASSENRVPNEQFF.

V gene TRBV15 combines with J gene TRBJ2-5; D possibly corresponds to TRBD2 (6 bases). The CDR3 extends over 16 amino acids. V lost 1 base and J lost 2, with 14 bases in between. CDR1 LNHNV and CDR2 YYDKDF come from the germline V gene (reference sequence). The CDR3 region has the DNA TGTGCCACCAGCAGAGCGGGACTCTGGGGACAAGAGACCCAGTACTTC. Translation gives CATSRAGLWGQETQYF.

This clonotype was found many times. The CDR3 sequence: CASSGGAYNEQFF. In DNA form, the CDR3 reads TGTGCCAGCAGCGGGGGGGCCTACAATGAGCAGTTCTTC. This chain joins TRBV13 and TRBJ2-1, with 7 bases fitting TRBD2. With 5 bases clipped from V and 2 bases from J, the junction kept 0 bases outside the gene matches. Germline-derived CDR1 and CDR2 are PRHDT and FYEKMQ (reference sequence). The CDR3 has 13 residues.

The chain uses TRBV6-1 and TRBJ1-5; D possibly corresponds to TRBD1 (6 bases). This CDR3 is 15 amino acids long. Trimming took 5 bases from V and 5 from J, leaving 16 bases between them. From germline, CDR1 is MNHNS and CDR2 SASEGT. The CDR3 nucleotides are TGTGCCAGCAGTCAACGAGGAGGGGGGGATCAGCCCCAGCATTTT. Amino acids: CASSQRGGGDQPQHF.

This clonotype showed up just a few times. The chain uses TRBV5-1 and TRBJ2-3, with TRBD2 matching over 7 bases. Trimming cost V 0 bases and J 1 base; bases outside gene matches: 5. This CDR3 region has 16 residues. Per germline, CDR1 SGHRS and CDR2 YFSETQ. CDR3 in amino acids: CASSLAGGGGTDTQYF. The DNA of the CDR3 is TGCGCCAGCAGCTTGGCTGGCGGGGGTGGCACAGATACGCAGTATTTT.

The CDR3 spells CSARVPAGGGYTF. The CDR3 DNA follows: TGCAGTGCTAGAGTCCCGGCAGGCGGCGGCTACACCTTC. The chain links TRBV20-1 to TRBJ1-2; no clear D. V was shortened by 1 base and J by 8 bases, with 14 bases between the two germline ends. CDR1 DFQATT and CDR2 SNEGSKA come from the germline V gene (reference sequence). The CDR3 loop spans 13 amino acids.

The CDR3 sequence is CASSQDSSLAGRTDTQYF. The CDR3 nucleotides are TGTGCCAGCAGCCAAGATTCGTCTCTAGCGGGGCGCACAGATACGCAGTATTTT. The chain has TRBV4-2 and TRBJ2-3; TRBD2 agrees at 9 bases. CDR3 length: 18 residues. V trimming: 0 bases; J trimming: 1 base; junction bases outside the gene matches: 8. Germline V gene sequence: CDR1 LGHNA, CDR2 YNFKEQ.

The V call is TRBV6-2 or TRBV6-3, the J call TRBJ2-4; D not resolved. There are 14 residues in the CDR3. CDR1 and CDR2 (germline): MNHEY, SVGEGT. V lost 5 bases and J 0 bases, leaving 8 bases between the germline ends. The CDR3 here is CASSRNEAKNIQYF. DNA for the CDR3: TGTGCCAGCAGTAGAAACGAAGCCAAAAACATTCAGTACTTC.

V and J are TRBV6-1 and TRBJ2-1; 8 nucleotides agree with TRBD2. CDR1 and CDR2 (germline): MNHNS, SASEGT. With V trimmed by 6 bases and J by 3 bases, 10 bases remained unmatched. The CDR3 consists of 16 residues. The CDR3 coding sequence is TGTGCCAGCAGATCTCATACGGGGGGGAGCTACAATGAGCAGTTCTTC. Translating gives CASRSHTGGSYNEQFF.

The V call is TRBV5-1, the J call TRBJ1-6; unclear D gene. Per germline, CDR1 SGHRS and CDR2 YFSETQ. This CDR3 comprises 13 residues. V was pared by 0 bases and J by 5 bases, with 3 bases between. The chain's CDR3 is CASSLGNNSPLHF. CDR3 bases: TGCGCCAGCAGCTTGGGAAATAATTCACCCCTCCACTTT.

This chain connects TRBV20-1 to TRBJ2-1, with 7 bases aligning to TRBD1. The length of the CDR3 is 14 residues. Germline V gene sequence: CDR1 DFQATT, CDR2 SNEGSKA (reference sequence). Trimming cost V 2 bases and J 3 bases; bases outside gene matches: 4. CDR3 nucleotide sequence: TGCAGTGCTAGACCCGGGACAGTCTACAATGAGCAGTTCTTC. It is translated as CSARPGTVYNEQFF.

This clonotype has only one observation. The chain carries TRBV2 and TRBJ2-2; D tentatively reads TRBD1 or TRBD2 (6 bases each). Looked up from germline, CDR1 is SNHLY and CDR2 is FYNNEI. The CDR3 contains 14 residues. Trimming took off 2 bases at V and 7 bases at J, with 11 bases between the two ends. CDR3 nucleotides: TGTGCCAGCAGTGAACGGAGGGGGGTCGGGGAGCTGTTTTTT. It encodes CASSERRGVGELFF.

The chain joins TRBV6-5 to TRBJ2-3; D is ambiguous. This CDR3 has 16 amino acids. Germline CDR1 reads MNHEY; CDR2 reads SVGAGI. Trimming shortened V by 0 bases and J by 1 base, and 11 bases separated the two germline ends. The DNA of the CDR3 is TGTGCCAGCAGTTACTCACTGACCTCTCGCACAGATACGCAGTATTTT. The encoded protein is CASSYSLTSRTDTQYF.